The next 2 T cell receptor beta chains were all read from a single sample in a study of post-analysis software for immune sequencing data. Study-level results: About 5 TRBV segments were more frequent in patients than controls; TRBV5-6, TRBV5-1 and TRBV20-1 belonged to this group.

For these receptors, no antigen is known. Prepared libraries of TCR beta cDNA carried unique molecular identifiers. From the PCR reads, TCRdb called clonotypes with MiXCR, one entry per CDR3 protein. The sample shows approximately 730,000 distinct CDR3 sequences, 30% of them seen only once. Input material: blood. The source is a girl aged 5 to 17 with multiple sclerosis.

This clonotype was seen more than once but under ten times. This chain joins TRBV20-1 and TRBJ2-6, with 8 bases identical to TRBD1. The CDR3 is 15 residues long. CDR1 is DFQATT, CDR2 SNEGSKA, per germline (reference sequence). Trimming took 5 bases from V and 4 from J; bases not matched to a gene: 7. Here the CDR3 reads CSAEDRASGANVLTF. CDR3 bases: TGCAGTGCTGAGGACAGGGCGTCAGGGGCCAACGTCCTGACTTTC.

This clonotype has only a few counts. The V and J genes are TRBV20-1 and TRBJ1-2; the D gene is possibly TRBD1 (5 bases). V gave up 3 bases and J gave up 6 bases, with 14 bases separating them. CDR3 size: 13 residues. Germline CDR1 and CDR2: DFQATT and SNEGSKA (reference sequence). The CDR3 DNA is TGCAGTGCTAGGAACCAGGGCCTGGATGGCTACACCTTC. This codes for CSARNQGLDGYTF.